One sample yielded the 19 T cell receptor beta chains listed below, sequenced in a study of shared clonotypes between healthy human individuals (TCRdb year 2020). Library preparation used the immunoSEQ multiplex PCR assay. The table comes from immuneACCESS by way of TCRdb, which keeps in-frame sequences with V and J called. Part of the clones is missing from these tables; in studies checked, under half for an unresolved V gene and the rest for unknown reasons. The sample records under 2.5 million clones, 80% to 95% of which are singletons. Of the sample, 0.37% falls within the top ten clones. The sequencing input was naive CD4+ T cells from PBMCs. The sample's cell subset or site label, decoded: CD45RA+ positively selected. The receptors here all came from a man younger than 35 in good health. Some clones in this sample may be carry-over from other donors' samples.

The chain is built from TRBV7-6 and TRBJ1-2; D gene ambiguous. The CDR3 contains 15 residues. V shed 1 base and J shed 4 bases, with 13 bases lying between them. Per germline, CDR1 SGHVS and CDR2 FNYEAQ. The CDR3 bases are TGTGCCAGCAGCTTAGAAGTTGGCGACGTCTATGGCTACACCTTC. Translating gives CASSLEVGDVYGYTF. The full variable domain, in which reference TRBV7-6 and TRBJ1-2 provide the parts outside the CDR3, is GAGVSQSPRYKVTKRGQDVALRCDPISGHVSLYWYRQALGQGPEFLTYFNYEAQQDKSGLPNDRFSAERPEGSISTLTIQRTEQRDSAMYRCASSLEVGDVYGYTFGSGTRLTVV.

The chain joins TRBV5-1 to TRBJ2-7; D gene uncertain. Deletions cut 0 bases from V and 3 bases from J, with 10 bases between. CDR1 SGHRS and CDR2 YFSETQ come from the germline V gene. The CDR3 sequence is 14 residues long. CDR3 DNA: TGCGCCAGCAGCTTGGCTCCAACAGACTACGAGCAGTACTTC. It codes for CASSLAPTDYEQYF. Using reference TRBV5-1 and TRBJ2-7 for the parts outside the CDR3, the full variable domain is KAGVTQTPRYLIKTRGQQVTLSCSPISGHRSVSWYQQTPGQGLQFLFEYFSETQRNKGNFPGRFSGRQFSNSRSEMNVSTLELGDSALYLCASSLAPTDYEQYFGPGTRLTVT.

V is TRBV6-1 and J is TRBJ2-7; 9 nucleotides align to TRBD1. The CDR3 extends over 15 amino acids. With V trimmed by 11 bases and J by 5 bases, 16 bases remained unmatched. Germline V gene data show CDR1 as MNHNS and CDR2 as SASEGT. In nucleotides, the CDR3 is TGTGCCGCTGGACGATCCGGGACAGGGTCACACGAGCAGTACTTC. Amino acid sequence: CAAGRSGTGSHEQYF.

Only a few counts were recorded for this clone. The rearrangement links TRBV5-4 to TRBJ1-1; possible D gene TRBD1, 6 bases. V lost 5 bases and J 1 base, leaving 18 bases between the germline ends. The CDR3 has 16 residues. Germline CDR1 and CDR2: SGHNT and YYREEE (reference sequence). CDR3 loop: CASRDSTGWGNTEAFF. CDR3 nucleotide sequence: TGTGCCAGCAGAGACTCAACAGGGTGGGGGAACACTGAAGCTTTCTTT.

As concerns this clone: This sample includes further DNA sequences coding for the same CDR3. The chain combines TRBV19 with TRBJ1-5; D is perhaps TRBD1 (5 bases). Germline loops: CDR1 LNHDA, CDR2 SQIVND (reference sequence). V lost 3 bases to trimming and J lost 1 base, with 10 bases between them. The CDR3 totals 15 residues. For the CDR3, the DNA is TGTGCCAGTAGTATTGTTCGGGGGAGCAATCAGCCCCAGCATTTT. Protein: CASSIVRGSNQPQHF.

The CDR3 here is CASSPDELAGGFF. The CDR3 region has the DNA TGCGCCAGCAGCCCGGACGAACTAGCGGGAGGGTTCTTC. The chain links TRBV4-1 to TRBJ2-1, with TRBD2 matching 12 bases. V dropped 4 bases and J dropped 15; count of bases not matched to a gene: 7. The CDR3 loop spans 13 amino acids. Germline CDR1 is MGHRA and CDR2 is YSYEKL.

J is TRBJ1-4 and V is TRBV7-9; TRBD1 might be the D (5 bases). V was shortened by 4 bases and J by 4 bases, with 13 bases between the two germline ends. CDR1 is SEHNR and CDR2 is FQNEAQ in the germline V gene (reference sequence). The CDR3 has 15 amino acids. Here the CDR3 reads CASSSVGGDNEKLFF. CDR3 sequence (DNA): TGTGCCAGCAGCTCTGTCGGGGGAGATAATGAAAAACTGTTTTTT. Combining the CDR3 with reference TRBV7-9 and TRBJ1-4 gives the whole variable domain DTGVSQNPRHKITKRGQNVTFRCDPISEHNRLYWYRQTLGQGPEFLTYFQNEAQLEKSRLLSDRFSAERPKGSFSTLEIQRTEQGDSAMYLCASSSVGGDNEKLFFGSGTQLSVL.

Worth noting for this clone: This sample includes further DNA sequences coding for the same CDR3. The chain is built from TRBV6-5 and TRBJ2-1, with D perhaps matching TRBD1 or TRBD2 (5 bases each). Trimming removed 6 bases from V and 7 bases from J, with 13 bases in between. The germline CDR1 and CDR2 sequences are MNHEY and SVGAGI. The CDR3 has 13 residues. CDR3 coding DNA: TGTGCCAGCAGCCCCCCGGGGCGTAATGAGCAGTTCTTC. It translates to CASSPPGRNEQFF.

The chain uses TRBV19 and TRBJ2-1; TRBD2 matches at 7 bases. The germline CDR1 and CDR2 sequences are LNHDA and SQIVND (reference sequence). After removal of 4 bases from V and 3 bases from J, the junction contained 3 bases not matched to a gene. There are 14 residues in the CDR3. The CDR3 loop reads CASSRLADYNEQFF. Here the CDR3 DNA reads TGTGCCAGTAGTAGGCTAGCGGACTACAATGAGCAGTTCTTC.

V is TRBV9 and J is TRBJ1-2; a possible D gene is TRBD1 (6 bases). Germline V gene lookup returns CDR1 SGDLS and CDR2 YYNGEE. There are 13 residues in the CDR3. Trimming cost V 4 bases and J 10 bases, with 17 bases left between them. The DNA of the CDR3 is TGTGCCAGCAGCCCACAAATGGACAGCCTCTACACCTTC. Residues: CASSPQMDSLYTF.

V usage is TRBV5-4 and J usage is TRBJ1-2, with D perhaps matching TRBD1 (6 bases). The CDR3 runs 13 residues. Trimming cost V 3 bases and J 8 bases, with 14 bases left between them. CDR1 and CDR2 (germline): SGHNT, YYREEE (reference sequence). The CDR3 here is CASSYLGGGGYTF. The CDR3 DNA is TGTGCCAGCAGCTATTTGGGGGGCGGCGGCTACACCTTC.

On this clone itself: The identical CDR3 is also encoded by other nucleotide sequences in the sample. CDR3 protein: CASSPGVGEKLFF. The CDR3 nucleotides are TGTGCCAGCTCCCCGGGGGTCGGTGAAAAACTGTTTTTT. J is TRBJ1-4 and V is TRBV18, with D possibly TRBD1 on 5 matching bases. Germline values: CDR1 KGHSH, CDR2 LQKENI. Trimming cost V 6 bases and J 7 bases, with 12 bases left between them. This CDR3 spans 13 amino acids.

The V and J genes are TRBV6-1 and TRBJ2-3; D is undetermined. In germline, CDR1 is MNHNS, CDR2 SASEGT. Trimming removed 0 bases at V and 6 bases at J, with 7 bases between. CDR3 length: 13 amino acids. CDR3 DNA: TGTGCCAGCAGTGAAGCCACACTCGATACGCAGTATTTT. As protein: CASSEATLDTQYF.

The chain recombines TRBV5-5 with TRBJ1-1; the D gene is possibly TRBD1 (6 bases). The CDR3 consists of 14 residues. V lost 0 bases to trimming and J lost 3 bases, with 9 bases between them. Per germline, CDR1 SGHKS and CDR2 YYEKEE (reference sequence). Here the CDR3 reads CASSLEGGYTEAFF. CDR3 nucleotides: TGTGCCAGCAGCTTGGAGGGGGGCTACACTGAAGCTTTCTTT.

This CDR3 is CASSVTGTVPPPQHF. CDR3 nucleotide sequence: TGTGCCAGCAGCGTTACCGGGACAGTCCCTCCGCCCCAGCATTTT. V gene TRBV7-7 combines with J gene TRBJ1-5; 7 nucleotides align to TRBD1. Germline-derived CDR1 and CDR2 are SSHAT and FNYEAQ (reference sequence). V shed 5 bases, J shed 9 bases, and the junction held 13 bases outside the gene matches. There are 15 residues in the CDR3.

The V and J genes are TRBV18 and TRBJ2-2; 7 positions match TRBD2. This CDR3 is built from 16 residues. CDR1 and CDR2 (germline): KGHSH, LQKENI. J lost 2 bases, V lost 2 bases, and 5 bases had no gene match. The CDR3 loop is CASSPYLAENTGELFF. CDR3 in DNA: TGTGCCAGCTCACCATACCTAGCGGAAAACACCGGGGAGCTGTTTTTT.

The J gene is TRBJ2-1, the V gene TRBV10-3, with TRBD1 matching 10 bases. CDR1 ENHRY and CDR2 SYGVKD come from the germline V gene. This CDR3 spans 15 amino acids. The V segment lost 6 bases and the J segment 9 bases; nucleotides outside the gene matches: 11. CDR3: CAISSSGTGVREQFF. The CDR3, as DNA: TGTGCCATCAGCTCCTCCGGGACAGGGGTGCGTGAGCAGTTCTTC.

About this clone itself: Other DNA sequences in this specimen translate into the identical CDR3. The CDR3 here is CASSLGGRETEAFF. The CDR3 DNA follows: TGCGCCAGCAGCTTGGGGGGGCGCGAGACTGAAGCTTTCTTT. The chain links TRBV5-1 to TRBJ1-1; TRBD1 might be the D (6 bases). The CDR3 is made up of 14 amino acids. Germline V gives CDR1 SGHRS, CDR2 YFSETQ. The ends were cut back, 0 bases at V and 5 bases at J, with 11 bases in the middle.

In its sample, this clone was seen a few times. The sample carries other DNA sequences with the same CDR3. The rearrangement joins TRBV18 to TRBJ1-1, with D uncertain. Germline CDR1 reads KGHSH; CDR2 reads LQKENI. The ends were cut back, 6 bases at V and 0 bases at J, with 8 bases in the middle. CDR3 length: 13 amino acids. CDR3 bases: TGTGCCAGCTCGCCTGTGTTGAACACTGAAGCTTTCTTT. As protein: CASSPVLNTEAFF.